This TCR beta chain is from a study of shared clonotypes between healthy human individuals (dated by TCRdb to the early 2020s). Notes on the research overall: The cohort included a few men and a couple of women between 18 and 49 years of age. Libraries were prepared and TCR repertoires were sequenced by different laboratories using diverse techniques, in order to increase sequencing depth and limit assay-specific biases. For each donor, CD4 naive and CD4 memory were each given three plates, CD8 naive was given two plates, and CD8 memory was given one plate. Per donor, leukapheresis produced somewhere between about 0.94 and 9.5 billion PBMCs. The study deeply sequenced blood TCR repertoires of about 5 healthy adults to estimate repertoire size and the extent of clonotype sharing between individuals. On the study overall, not on this receptor specifically: Across a few donors, about 5% of naive CD4, around 3.3% of naive CD8, roughly 2.2% of memory CD4, and approximately 0.42% of memory CD8 clonotypes were shared. Compared with non-shared clonotypes, clonotypes shared by all four sorted-subset donors had higher generation probabilities. Naive subsets generally had larger estimated clonotype richness than memory subsets did. Sampling was restricted to blood, and TCR repertoires in tissues likely differ from the TCR repertoires found in blood. Pairwise subsampling indicated that sequencing depth was expected to affect the degree of clonotype sharing among donors. Incomplete sequencing was indicated by rarefaction of sorted-subset datasets, despite the large sequencing depth. Because the study included a small number of donors, the genetic and exposure-history diversity represented was limited.

The germline V gene gives CDR1 as KGHSH and CDR2 as LQKENI. V gives up 3 bases and J gives up 12 bases, and the segment between their germline ends measures 15 bases. Inclusive of the bounding cysteine and phenylalanine, the CDR3 is 13 residues long. Left in the record is the CDR3 DNA by itself, 39 bases read in frame from the first base. With regard to this clone: Its antigen specificity is not known. Per-base qualities were not stored, and no clone one base away is much larger.

Donors were healthy HIV-negative adults with no recently reported acute infections or vaccinations. All donors were Caucasian adults living in Nashville, Tennessee, USA. CD4+ T cells were enriched by magnetic negative selection; naive cells were then positively selected on CD45RA, and the negative fraction formed the memory subset. Blood was collected by leukapheresis, and PBMCs were isolated by Ficoll-Histopaque density gradient centrifugation and then cryopreserved in liquid nitrogen vapor phase. Purity and quantity of every magnetically sorted T cell population were checked by analytical flow cytometry. From each sorted fraction, genomic DNA was isolated and quantified by UV absorbance on a Nanodrop 2000c. Using the deep immunoSEQ assay, multiplex PCR amplified TCR CDR3 regions from genomic DNA. Genomic DNA extracted from each cell subset was distributed evenly over all wells of several immunoSEQ 96-well plates, and each plate served as one replicate. For sorted subsets, 200 ng of genomic DNA, equivalent to 25,000 to 35,000 T cell genomes, went into each replicate PCR. The purified libraries were quantified using a Qubit 3.0 fluorometer, sized with a Bioanalyzer 2100, and then quantified again using the KAPA Library Quantification kit. Every immunoSEQ 96-well plate was sequenced on a separate single-read 150-cycle Illumina NextSeq 550 flow cell. Processing in the source paper ran as follows. Because the immunoSEQ output held only junctional sequences and lacked quality scores, the filtering could not match the filtering applied to full-length reads. Sequences were annotated with PyIR, a Python wrapper for IgBLAST v1.9, using IMGT germline references to assign V/J genes and CDR3. Reads were filtered out if the reads had weak V/J assignments (E-value above 1e-6), no CDR3, stop codons, out-of-frame junctions, or ambiguous translated residues. A V3J clonotype was defined by an identical inferred V gene, J gene, and CDR3 amino acid sequence. Percentage overlap between repertoires was calculated by dividing the number of shared unique clonotypes by the size of the smaller repertoire. RTK rarefaction, the Chao1 estimator, and Recon v2.1 estimates of unobserved clonotypes were used to assess repertoire richness. Generation probabilities were computed with OLGA for all TCRbeta clonotypes obtained by the gDNA method from a handful of donors. TCRdb's version of the immuneACCESS table is confined to in-frame rearrangements and falls short of the full clone set. An unresolved V gene accounts for under half of the shortfall where checked; the remainder is of unknown origin. V and J calls and clone size follow that table, whereas D and trimming were derived from the DNA. Within this sample are over 2 million clones, with 92% of them counted one time only. In total, the top ten clones hold approximately 0.4% of the sample.

This receptor chain uses TRBV18 and TRBJ2-1, with the D gene too uncertain to name. This TCR derives from a man between 18 and 29 years old in good health. Some clones in this sample may be carry-over from other donors' samples. Input material: naive CD4+ T cells from PBMCs. Explained via the paper, the cell subset or site label denotes: CD45RA+ positively selected. The DNA sequence is as follows: TGTGCCAGCTCACCGGAACTCCGTAGTGGGCAGTTCTTC. Its protein reads: CASSPELRSGQFF.